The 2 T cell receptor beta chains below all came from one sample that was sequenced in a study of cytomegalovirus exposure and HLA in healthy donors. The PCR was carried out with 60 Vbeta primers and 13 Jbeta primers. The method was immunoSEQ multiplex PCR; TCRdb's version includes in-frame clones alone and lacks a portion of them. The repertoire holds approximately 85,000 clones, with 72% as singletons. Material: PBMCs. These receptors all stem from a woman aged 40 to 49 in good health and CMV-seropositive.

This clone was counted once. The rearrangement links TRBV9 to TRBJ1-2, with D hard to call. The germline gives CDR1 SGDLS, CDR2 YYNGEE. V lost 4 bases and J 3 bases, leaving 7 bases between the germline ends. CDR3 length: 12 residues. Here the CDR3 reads CASSRVDYGYTF. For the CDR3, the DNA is TGTGCCAGCAGCCGCGTTGACTATGGCTACACCTTC.

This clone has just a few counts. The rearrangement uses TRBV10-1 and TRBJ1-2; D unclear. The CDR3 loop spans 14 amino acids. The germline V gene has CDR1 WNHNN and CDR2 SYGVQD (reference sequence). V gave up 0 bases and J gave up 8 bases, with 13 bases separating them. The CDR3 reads CASSESDGVRGYTF. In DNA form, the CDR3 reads TGCGCCAGCAGTGAGTCCGACGGGGTTAGGGGCTACACCTTC.